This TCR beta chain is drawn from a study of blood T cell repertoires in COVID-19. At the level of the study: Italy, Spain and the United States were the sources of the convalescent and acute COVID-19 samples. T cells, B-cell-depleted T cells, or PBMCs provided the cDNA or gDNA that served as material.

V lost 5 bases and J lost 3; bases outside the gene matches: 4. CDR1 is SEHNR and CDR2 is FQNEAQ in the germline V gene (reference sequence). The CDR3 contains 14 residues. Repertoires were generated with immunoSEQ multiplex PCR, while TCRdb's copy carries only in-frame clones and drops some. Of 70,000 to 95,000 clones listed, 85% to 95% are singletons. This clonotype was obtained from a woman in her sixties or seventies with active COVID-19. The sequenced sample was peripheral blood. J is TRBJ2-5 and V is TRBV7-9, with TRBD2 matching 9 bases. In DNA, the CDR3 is TGTGCCAGCAGCCTACTAGCGGGTAAAGAGACCCAGTACTTC. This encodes CASSLLAGKETQYF.